Given below is one T cell receptor (beta chain) in context. TCRdb fed the RT-PCR reads into MiXCR, producing one record per CDR3 protein. The data contain about 700,000 distinct CDR3 sequences, over 12% of them singletons. Unmatched junction bases numbered 7, after V lost 6 bases and J lost 6 bases. The CDR3 spans 13 residues. This sequence was found in a female donor in good health, serving as a healthy control. The sequencing input was memory CD4+ T cells from blood. The rearrangement joins TRBV12-3 or TRBV12-4 to TRBJ1-1; 7 nucleotides line up with TRBD1. CDR3 coding DNA: TGTGCCAGCAGGGGGGACAGAGGGGCTGAAGCTTTCTTT. It codes for CASRGDRGAEAFF.